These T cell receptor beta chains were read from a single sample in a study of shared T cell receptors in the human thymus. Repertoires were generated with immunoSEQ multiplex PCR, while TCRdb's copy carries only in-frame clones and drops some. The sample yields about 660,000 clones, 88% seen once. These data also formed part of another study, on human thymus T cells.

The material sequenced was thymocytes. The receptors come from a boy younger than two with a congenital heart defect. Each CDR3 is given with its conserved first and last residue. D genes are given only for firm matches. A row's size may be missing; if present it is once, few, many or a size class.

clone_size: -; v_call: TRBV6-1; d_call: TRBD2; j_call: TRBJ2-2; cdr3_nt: TGTGCCAGCAGTGACCGAGGTCTAGCGGGAGCGAACGGGGAGCTGTTTTTT; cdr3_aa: CASSDRGLAGANGELFF
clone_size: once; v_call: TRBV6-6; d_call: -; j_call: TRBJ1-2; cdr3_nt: TGTGCCAGCAGTACGGGGGTTGGGGACTTGACCTATGGCTACACCTTC; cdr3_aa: CASSTGVGDLTYGYTF
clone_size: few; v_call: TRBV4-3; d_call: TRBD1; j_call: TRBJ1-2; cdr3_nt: TGCGCCAGCAGCCAGAGACAGGGGCCAAACTATGGCTACACCTTC; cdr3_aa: CASSQRQGPNYGYTF
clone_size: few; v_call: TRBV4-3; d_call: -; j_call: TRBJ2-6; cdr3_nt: TGCGCCAGCAGCCAAGAGGTAGGGCGGGCCTCTGGGGCCAACGTCCTGACTTTC; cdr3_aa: CASSQEVGRASGANVLTF
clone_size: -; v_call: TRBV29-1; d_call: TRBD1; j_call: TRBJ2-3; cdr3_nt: TGCAGCGTTGGGGGGACAGGCCCGTTCACAGATACGCAGTATTTT; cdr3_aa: CSVGGTGPFTDTQYF
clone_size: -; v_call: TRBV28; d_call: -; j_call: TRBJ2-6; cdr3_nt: TGTGCCAGCAGCGGGTCTGGGGCCAACGTCCTGACTTTC; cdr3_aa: CASSGSGANVLTF
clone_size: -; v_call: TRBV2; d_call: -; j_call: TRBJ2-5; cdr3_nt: TGTGCCAGCCGGACACGGGAGACCCAGTACTTC; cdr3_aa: CASRTRETQYF
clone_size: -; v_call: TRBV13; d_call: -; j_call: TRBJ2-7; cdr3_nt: TGTGCCAGCAGCTTAGGGTCCCGAAAACCAATACACTACGAGCAGTACTTC; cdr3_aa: CASSLGSRKPIHYEQYF
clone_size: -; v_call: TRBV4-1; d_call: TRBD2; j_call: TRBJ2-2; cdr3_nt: TGCGCCAGCAGCCAAGCTCCCGCACTAGCGCCGAACACCGGGGAGCTGTTTTTT; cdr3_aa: CASSQAPALAPNTGELFF
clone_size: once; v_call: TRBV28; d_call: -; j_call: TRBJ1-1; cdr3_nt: TGTGCCAGCAGGCCTATGAACACTGAAGCTTTCTTT; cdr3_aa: CASRPMNTEAFF
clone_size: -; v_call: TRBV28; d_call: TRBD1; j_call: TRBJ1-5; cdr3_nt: TGTGCCAGCAGTTTGAACAGGGGCGGCAATCAGCCCCAGCATTTT; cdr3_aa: CASSLNRGGNQPQHF
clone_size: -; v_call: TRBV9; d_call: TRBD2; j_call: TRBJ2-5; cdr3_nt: TGTGCCAGCAGCGCCCGACTAGCGGTGAGGGAGACCCAGTACTTC; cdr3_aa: CASSARLAVRETQYF
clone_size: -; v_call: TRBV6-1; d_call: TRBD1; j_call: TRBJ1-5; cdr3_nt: TGTGCCAGCAGTGAAGCGTCGGACAGGCACCTGGGCAATCAGCCCCAGCATTTT; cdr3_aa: CASSEASDRHLGNQPQHF
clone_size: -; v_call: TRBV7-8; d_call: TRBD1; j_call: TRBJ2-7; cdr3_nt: TGTGCCAGCAGGGCCGGGACAGGCGAGCAGTACTTC; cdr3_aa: CASRAGTGEQYF
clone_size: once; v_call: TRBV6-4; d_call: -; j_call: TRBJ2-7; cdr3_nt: TGTGCCAGCAGTAAAGGGACTGGAGCCTACGAGCAGTACTTC; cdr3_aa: CASSKGTGAYEQYF
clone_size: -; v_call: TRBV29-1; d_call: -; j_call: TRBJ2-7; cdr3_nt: TGCAGCGTTGAAGATCCGGGACACCACCCCTACGAGCAGTACTTC; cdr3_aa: CSVEDPGHHPYEQYF
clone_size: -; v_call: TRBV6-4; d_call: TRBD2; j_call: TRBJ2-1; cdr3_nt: TGTGCCAGCAGTGAAAAGCGGGAAAGTGGCAATGAGCAGTTCTTC; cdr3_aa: CASSEKRESGNEQFF
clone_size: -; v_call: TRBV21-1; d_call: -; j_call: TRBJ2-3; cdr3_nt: TGTGCCAGCAGGACCCCCCGCGGGGTTTCAGATACGCAGTATTTT; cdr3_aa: CASRTPRGVSDTQYF
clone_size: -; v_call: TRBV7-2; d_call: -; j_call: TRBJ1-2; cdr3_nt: TGTGCCAGCAGCTTATTTCCTGACAGTTTTCCCTCCTCCTATGGCTACACCTTC; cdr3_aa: CASSLFPDSFPSSYGYTF
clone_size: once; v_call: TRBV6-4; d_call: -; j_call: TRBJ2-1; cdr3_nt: TGTGCCAGCACCGGAACGGAGGGAGGCGGGTACAATGAGCAGTTCTTC; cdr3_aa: CASTGTEGGGYNEQFF
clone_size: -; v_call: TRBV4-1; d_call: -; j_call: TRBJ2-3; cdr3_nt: TGCGCCAGCAGCCAAGAAGGCCGGGGAGCGGGTAGCACAGATACGCAGTATTTT; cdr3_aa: CASSQEGRGAGSTDTQYF
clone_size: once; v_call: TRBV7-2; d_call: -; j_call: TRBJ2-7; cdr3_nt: TGTGCCAGCAGCCCTACCCGACGCGGGAGCCCTAGGGGGTGCGAGCAGTACTTC; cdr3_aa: CASSPTRRGSPRGCEQYF
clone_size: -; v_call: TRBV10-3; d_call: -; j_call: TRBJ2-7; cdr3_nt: TGTGCCATCAGAGATGGGGGCTCTTACGAGCAGTACTTC; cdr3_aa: CAIRDGGSYEQYF
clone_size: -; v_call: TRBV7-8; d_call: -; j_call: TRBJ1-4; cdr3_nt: TGTGCCAGCAGCTTAGTGCAGCGGGTGGGGGAAAAACTGTTTTTT; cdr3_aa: CASSLVQRVGEKLFF
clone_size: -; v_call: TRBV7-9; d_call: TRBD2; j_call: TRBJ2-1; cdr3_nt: TGTGCCAGCAATTCGGTAGCGGGAGTCTACAATGAGCAGTTCTTC; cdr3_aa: CASNSVAGVYNEQFF
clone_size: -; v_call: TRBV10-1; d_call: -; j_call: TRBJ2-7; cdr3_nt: TGCGCCAGCAGTGAGGTGGCCAGCGGCGGCTGCGAGCAGTACTTC; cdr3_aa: CASSEVASGGCEQYF
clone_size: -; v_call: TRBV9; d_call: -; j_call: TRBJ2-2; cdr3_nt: TGTGCCAGCAGCGCTACCAACACCGGGGAGCTGTTTTTT; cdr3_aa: CASSATNTGELFF
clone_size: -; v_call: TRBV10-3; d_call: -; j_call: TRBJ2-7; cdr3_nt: TGTGCCATCAGTGGGACAGAGAGCTCCTACGAGCAGTACTTC; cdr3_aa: CAISGTESSYEQYF
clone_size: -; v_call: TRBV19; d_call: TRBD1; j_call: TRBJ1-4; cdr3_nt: TGTGCCAGTAGTTTAATACAGGGGAAGGGGGAAAAACTGTTTTTT; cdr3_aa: CASSLIQGKGEKLFF
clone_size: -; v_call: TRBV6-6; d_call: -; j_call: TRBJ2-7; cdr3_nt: TGTGCCAGCAGCTCTACAGCCCCAGTCTACGAGCAGTACTTC; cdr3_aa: CASSSTAPVYEQYF
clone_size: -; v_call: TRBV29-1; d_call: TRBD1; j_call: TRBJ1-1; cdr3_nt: TGCAGCGTTGAGGGGGACAGGGATTTCTCTGAAGCTTTCTTT; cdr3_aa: CSVEGDRDFSEAFF
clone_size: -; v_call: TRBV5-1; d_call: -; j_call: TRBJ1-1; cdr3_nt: TGCGCCAGCAGCCCGCGCGTGGGAGGGACTGAAGCTTTCTTT; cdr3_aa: CASSPRVGGTEAFF
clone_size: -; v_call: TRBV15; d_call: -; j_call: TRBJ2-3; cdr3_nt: TGTGCCACCAGCAGAGATGGGCCAGATACGCAGTATTTT; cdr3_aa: CATSRDGPDTQYF
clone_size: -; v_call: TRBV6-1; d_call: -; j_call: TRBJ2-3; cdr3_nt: TGTGCCAGCAGTTCCAGTCAGCCGGGAACAGATACGCAGTATTTT; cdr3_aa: CASSSSQPGTDTQYF